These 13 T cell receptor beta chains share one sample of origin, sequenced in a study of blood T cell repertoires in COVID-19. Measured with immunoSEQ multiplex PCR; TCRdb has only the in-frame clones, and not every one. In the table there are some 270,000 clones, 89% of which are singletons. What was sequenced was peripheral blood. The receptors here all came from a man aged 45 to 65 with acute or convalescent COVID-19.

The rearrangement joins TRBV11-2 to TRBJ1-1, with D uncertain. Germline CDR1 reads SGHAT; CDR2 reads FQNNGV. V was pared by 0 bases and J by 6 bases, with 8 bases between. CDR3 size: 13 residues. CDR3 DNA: TGTGCCAGCAGCTTAGATCGCGCGGCTGAAGCTTTCTTT. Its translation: CASSLDRAAEAFF. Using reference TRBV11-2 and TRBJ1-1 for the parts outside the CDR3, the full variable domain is EAGVAQSPRYKIIEKRQSVAFWCNPISGHATLYWYQQILGQGPKLLIQFQNNGVVDDSQLPKDRFSAERLKGVDSTLKIQPAKLEDSAVYLCASSLDRAAEAFFGQGTRLTVV.

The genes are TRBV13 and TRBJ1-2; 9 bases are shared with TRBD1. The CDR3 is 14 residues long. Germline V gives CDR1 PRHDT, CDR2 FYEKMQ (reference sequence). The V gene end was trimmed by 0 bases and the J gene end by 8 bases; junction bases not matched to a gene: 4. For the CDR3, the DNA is TGTGCCAGCAGCTTAGGACAGGGGGCGCGAGGCTACACCTTC. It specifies CASSLGQGARGYTF.

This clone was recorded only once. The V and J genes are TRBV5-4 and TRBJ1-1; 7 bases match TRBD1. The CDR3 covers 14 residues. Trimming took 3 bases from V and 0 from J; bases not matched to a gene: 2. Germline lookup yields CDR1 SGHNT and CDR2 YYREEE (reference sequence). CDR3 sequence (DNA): TGTGCCAGCAGCTCGGGACAGCTGAACACTGAAGCTTTCTTT. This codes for CASSSGQLNTEAFF.

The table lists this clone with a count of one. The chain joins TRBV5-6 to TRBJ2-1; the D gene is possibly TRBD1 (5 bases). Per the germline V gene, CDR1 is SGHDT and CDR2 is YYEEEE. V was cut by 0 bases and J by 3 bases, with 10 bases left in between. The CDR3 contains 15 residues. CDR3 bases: TGTGCCAGCAGCTTGGTTGGAGACAGCTACAATGAGCAGTTCTTC. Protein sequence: CASSLVGDSYNEQFF.

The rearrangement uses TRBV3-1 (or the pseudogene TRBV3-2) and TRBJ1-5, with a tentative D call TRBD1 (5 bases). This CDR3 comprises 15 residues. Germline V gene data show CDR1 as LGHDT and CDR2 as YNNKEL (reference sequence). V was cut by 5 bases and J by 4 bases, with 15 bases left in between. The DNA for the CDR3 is TGTGCCAGCAGCTTTTCAGGGAACCGTAATCAGCCCCAGCATTTT. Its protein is CASSFSGNRNQPQHF.

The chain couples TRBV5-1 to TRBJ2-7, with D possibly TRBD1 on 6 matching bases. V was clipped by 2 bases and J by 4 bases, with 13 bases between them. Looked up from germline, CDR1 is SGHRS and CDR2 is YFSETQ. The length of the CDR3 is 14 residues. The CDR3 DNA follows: TGCGCCAGCAGCTTATCAGGGGCTGGTTACGAGCAGTACTTC. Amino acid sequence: CASSLSGAGYEQYF.

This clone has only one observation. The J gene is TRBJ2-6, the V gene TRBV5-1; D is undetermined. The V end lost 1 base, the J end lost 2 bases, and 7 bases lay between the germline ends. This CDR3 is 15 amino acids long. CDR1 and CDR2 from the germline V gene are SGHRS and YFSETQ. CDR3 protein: CASSLSLPGANVLTF. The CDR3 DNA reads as TGCGCCAGCAGCTTGAGCCTCCCTGGGGCCAACGTCCTGACTTTC.

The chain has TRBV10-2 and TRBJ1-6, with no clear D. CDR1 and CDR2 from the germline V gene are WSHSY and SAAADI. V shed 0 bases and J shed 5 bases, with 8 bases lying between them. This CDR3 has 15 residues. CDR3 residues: CASSESGVHNSPLHF. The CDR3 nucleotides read TGCGCCAGCAGTGAGTCCGGGGTTCATAATTCACCCCTCCACTTT.

The CDR3 DNA is TGTGCCAGCAGTTACCGGTCGGGAGAGACCCAGTACTTC. It translates to CASSYRSGETQYF. V gene TRBV25-1 combines with J gene TRBJ2-5; D remains unclear. CDR1 and CDR2 from the germline V gene are MGHDK and SYGVNS. This CDR3 is 13 amino acids long. Trimming left V 5 bases short and J 4 bases short, with 11 bases between.

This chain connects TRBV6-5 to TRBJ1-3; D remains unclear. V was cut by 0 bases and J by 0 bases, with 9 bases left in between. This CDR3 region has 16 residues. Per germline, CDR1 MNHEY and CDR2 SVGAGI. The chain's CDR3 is CASSYSSQISGNTIYF. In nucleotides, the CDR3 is TGTGCCAGCAGTTACTCCAGTCAAATCTCTGGAAACACCATATATTTT.

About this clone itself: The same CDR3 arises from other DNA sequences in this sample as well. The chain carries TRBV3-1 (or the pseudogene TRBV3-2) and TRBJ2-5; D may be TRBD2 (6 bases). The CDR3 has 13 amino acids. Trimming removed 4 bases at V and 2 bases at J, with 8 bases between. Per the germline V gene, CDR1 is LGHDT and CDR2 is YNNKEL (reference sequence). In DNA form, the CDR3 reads TGTGCCAGCAGCCTAGGAGGGCAAGAGACCCAGTACTTC. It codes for CASSLGGQETQYF.

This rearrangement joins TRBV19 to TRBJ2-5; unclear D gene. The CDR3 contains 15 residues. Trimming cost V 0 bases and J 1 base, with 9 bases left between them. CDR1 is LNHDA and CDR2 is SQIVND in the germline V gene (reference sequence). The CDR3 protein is CASSIDPNSQETQYF. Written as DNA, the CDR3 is TGTGCCAGTAGTATAGATCCGAACAGCCAAGAGACCCAGTACTTC.

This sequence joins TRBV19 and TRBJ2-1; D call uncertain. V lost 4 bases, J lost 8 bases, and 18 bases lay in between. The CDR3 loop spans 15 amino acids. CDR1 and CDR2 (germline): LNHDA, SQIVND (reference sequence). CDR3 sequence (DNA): TGTGCCAGTAGTACCTCCGGGTCCCCGGCGGATGAGCAGTTCTTC. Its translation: CASSTSGSPADEQFF. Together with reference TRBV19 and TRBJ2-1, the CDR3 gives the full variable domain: DGGITQSPKYLFRKEGQNVTLSCEQNLNHDAMYWYRQDPGQGLRLIYYSQIVNDFQKGDIAEGYSVSREKKESFPLTVTSAQKNPTAFYLCASSTSGSPADEQFFGPGTRLTVL.